The TCR beta chain described here comes from a study of cytomegalovirus exposure and HLA in healthy donors. In germline, CDR1 is KGHSH, CDR2 LQKENI. With V trimmed by 3 bases and J by 4 bases, 3 bases remained unmatched. This CDR3 is 13 amino acids long. In the PCR, 60 Vbeta and 13 Jbeta primers were used. TCRdb's table, derived via immunoSEQ multiplex PCR, lists solely in-frame clones and lacks some. Here the sample spans approximately 130,000 clones, about 86% being singletons. The sequence was obtained from a man in his late teens or twenties in good health and CMV-seronegative. Sequenced sample: PBMCs. This rearrangement joins TRBV18 to TRBJ2-7; 7 nucleotides line up with TRBD1. The CDR3 loop reads CASSPQGQYEQYF. The CDR3 DNA sequence: TGTGCCAGCTCACCCCAGGGACAGTACGAGCAGTACTTC.